This TCR beta chain was sequenced during a study of blood T cells in healthy people across ages. The wider study: Template switching retrieved approximately one barcoded beta molecule for each two T cells.

Every donor gave approximately 10 milliliters of peripheral blood. PCR was performed a second time for 7 to 11 cycles using a sample-barcoded 5' primer and a J-beta primer mix. TCRdb reprocessed the 5' RACE reads with MiXCR, giving one entry per CDR3 protein. This table has about 1,400,000 distinct CDR3 sequences, approximately 59% appearing once. This clonotype appeared a few times. Germline V lookup: CDR1 SQVTM, CDR2 ANQGSEA. The length of the CDR3 is 14 residues. The ends lost 4 bases at V and 7 bases at J; junction bases unmatched: 10. The clonotype originates from a man aged 18 to 30 in good health. The specimen sequenced was blood. The rearrangement joins TRBV29-1 to TRBJ2-7, with 10 bases identical to TRBD1. CDR3 nucleotides: TGCAGCGTTGCCGGGACAGGGGCCCTCGGGGAGCAGTACTTC. Translating it yields CSVAGTGALGEQYF.